The 10 T cell receptor beta chains in this list originate from one sample, sequenced in a study of regulatory T cells in long-lasting Graves disease. Combining iRepertoire HTBI primers with Arm-PCR of CDR3 regions, the authors built TCR beta libraries. TCRdb processed the multiplex PCR reads anew with MiXCR; each CDR3 protein has one entry. The repertoire holds 400,000 to 600,000 distinct CDR3 sequences, with 20% to 25% as singletons. Specified time point: persistent/refractory GD, antithyroid drugs over 5 years with positive TRAb. Preparation of the TCR library used RNA extracted from PBMCs. This specimen consisted of peripheral blood mononuclear cells (PBMCs), obtained when the disease was refractory, from a patient treated with antithyroid drugs. The source of these receptors is a female donor with Graves disease.

This clonotype was detected only once. The chain couples TRBV12-3 or TRBV12-4 to TRBJ2-1; weak D call: TRBD1 (6 bases). The CDR3 covers 14 residues. V lost 5 bases to trimming and J lost 7 bases, with 15 bases between them. CDR3 region: CASSGRQASNEQFF. The CDR3 bases are TGTGCCAGCAGTGGTCGACAGGCCTCTAATGAGCAGTTCTTC.

The CDR3 DNA is TGCAGTGCTAGCGCCCCCGGGACTTTCTTCCCCCACGAGCAGTACTTC. As protein: CSASAPGTFFPHEQYF. This chain links TRBV20-1 with TRBJ2-7; a weak D match, TRBD2 (6 bases). V was cut by 3 bases and J by 5 bases, with 23 bases left in between. Germline V gene sequence: CDR1 DFQATT, CDR2 SNEGSKA (reference sequence). The length of the CDR3 is 16 residues.

This clonotype was detected many times. This chain joins TRBV6-1 and TRBJ2-5, with 7 bases aligning to TRBD1. CDR3 length: 16 amino acids. Germline loops: CDR1 MNHNS, CDR2 SASEGT. The junction had 9 bases not matched to a gene; V was cut back by 4 bases and J by 1 base. The CDR3 DNA reads as TGTGCCAGCAGTGCCCTAGGGACAGCTTTCCAAGAGACCCAGTACTTC. This sequence encodes CASSALGTAFQETQYF.

This clonotype was recorded a few times. This chain joins TRBV6-1 and TRBJ2-2; no clear D. The ends were cut back, 9 bases at V and 4 bases at J, with 12 bases in the middle. Germline-derived CDR1 and CDR2 are MNHNS and SASEGT. This CDR3 has 13 residues. In DNA, the CDR3 is TGTGCCAGTGAAAATAGATTCACCGGGGAGCTGTTTTTT. This gives the protein CASENRFTGELFF.

A few counts support this clonotype. V and J are TRBV5-1 and TRBJ1-2; the D gene is possibly TRBD1 (5 bases). CDR1 SGHRS and CDR2 YFSETQ come from the germline V gene. V dropped 4 bases and J dropped 0 bases, with 13 bases sitting between them. This CDR3 has 15 amino acids. The CDR3 is CASSPRQTANYGYTF. The CDR3 bases are TGCGCCAGCAGCCCCCGACAGACAGCTAACTATGGCTACACCTTC.

The gene calls are TRBV27 and TRBJ2-5; a possible D gene is TRBD2 (6 bases). Germline-derived CDR1 and CDR2 are MNHEY and SMNVEV (reference sequence). This CDR3 region has 13 residues. V was clipped by 7 bases and J by 4 bases, with 13 bases between them. CDR3: CASKGWGGETQYF. The CDR3 DNA is TGTGCCAGCAAGGGTTGGGGAGGAGAGACCCAGTACTTC.

The J gene is TRBJ2-5, the V gene TRBV12-5; tentatively, D is TRBD2 (6 bases). Germline lookup yields CDR1 LGHNT and CDR2 FRNRAP. The V and J ends lost 4 bases and 0 bases respectively, with 9 bases between them. CDR3 length: 14 residues. CDR3 loop: CASGSWEDQETQYF. In DNA form, the CDR3 reads TGTGCTAGTGGTTCGTGGGAGGACCAAGAGACCCAGTACTTC.

The V and J genes are TRBV10-3 and TRBJ2-5; 10 nucleotides line up with TRBD2. The CDR3 totals 18 residues. V lost 0 bases to trimming and J lost 5 bases; unmatched junction nucleotides: 12. The germline V gene has CDR1 ENHRY and CDR2 SYGVKD. CDR3 in amino acids: CAISESTEKRGGRETQYF. The CDR3 nucleotides are TGTGCCATCAGTGAGTCGACGGAAAAGCGGGGGGGCCGGGAGACCCAGTACTTC.

This clonotype showed up many times. This chain links TRBV6-5 with TRBJ1-2; D gene ambiguous. CDR3 length: 14 amino acids. The ends were cut back, 4 bases at V and 4 bases at J, with 13 bases in the middle. CDR1 and CDR2 (germline): MNHEY, SVGAGI. The CDR3 loop reads CASSSTRGSYGYTF. The CDR3 bases are TGTGCCAGCAGTTCTACCCGAGGGTCCTATGGCTACACCTTC.

This clonotype was observed a handful of times. The V and J genes are TRBV29-1 and TRBJ2-2; weak D call: TRBD2 (5 bases). The CDR3 length is 14 residues. With 6 bases removed from V and 1 base from J, the gap between germline ends came to 12 bases. Looked up from germline, CDR1 is SQVTM and CDR2 is ANQGSEA. Here the CDR3 reads CSVAPGMNTGELFF. Written as DNA, the CDR3 is TGCAGCGTGGCCCCGGGAATGAACACCGGGGAGCTGTTTTTT.